The 30 T cell receptor beta chains presented below share a single source sample, sequenced in a study of T-cell memory formation after mild COVID-19. Via MiXCR, TCRdb re-called the 5' RACE reads, giving one row per CDR3 protein. The sample has 450,000 or so distinct CDR3 sequences; 20% are singletons. Specimen: PBMCs or a T cell subset sorted from them (not recorded which). These receptors came from an adult woman who had mild COVID-19 (a few samples of this study predate the infection). Cell type and time point are not known.

The chain employs TRBV11-2 and TRBJ2-1, with D possibly matching TRBD2 (6 bases). Trimming removed 1 base at V and 0 bases at J, with 10 bases between. In germline, CDR1 is SGHAT, CDR2 FQNNGV. This CDR3 is 16 amino acids long. CDR3: CASSLVAEPSYNEQFF. CDR3 sequence (DNA): TGTGCCAGCAGCTTAGTAGCGGAGCCCTCCTACAATGAGCAGTTCTTC.

The table lists this clonotype with a few counts. The chain combines TRBV5-3 with TRBJ1-5, with TRBD1 identical over 11 bases. TRBV5-3 is identified as an open reading frame with a role that is uncertain. After removal of 6 bases from V and 0 bases from J, the junction contained 8 bases not matched to a gene. This CDR3 has 17 residues. In nucleotides, the CDR3 is TGTGCCAGAACGGGGACAGGGGGAGGGTATAGCAATCAGCCCCAGCATTTT. This translates into CARTGTGGGYSNQPQHF.

The chain employs TRBV20-1 and TRBJ2-7; D not certain. In germline, CDR1 is DFQATT, CDR2 SNEGSKA (reference sequence). V lost 1 base to trimming and J lost 3 bases, with 7 bases between them. CDR3 size: 12 residues. The CDR3 DNA follows: TGCAGTGCTAGAGGACTTCGCTACGAGCAGTACTTC. This sequence encodes CSARGLRYEQYF.

The gene calls are TRBV20-1 and TRBJ1-1; TRBD1 agrees at 7 bases. This CDR3 region has 14 residues. J was trimmed by 4 bases and V by 1 base; bases with no gene match: 6. Germline V lookup: CDR1 DFQATT, CDR2 SNEGSKA (reference sequence). CDR3: CSARVETGVTEAFF. CDR3 nucleotides: TGCAGTGCTAGAGTTGAAACAGGGGTCACTGAAGCTTTCTTT.

The chain combines TRBV5-1 with TRBJ1-1; D unclear. Germline CDR1 is SGHRS and CDR2 is YFSETQ. With 0 bases removed from V and 6 bases from J, the gap between germline ends came to 9 bases. The CDR3 sequence is 13 residues long. CDR3 amino acids: CASSLVGVPEAFF. As DNA, the CDR3 is TGCGCCAGCAGCTTGGTTGGGGTCCCTGAAGCTTTCTTT.

This clonotype was seen more than once but under ten times. The chain combines TRBV12-3 or TRBV12-4 with TRBJ2-7, with D possibly TRBD2 on 6 matching bases. This CDR3 has 14 residues. The ends were cut back, 3 bases at V and 2 bases at J, with 11 bases in the middle. CDR3 coding DNA: TGTGCCAGCAGTTTGCGCGGGGAGACCTACGAGCAGTACTTC. This translates into CASSLRGETYEQYF.

The rearrangement uses TRBV12-3 or TRBV12-4 and TRBJ2-5; 9 bases are shared with TRBD2. V gave up 2 bases and J gave up 5 bases; unmatched junction bases: 3. The CDR3 spans 14 residues. CDR3 in DNA: TGTGCCAGCAGTTTACTAGCGGGGAGGGAGACCCAGTACTTC. Translating it yields CASSLLAGRETQYF.

The gene calls are TRBV7-8 and TRBJ2-2, with 7 bases fitting TRBD2. Germline V gives CDR1 SGHVS, CDR2 FQNEAQ. The CDR3 has 14 amino acids. V was pared by 2 bases and J by 6 bases, with 3 bases of the junction left unmatched. The CDR3 loop is CASSLRRGAGELFF. DNA for the CDR3: TGTGCCAGCAGCTTACGACGGGGGGCCGGGGAGCTGTTTTTT.

This clonotype was seen ten or more times. The chain combines TRBV24-1 with TRBJ2-1; tentative D call: TRBD1 (6 bases). The V gene's germline CDR1 is KGHDR and CDR2 SFDVKD. With 5 bases removed from V and 2 bases from J, the gap between germline ends came to 12 bases. The CDR3 extends over 15 amino acids. In DNA, the CDR3 is TGTGCCACCAGTGTACCGGGACAAGCCTACAATGAGCAGTTCTTC. The encoded protein is CATSVPGQAYNEQFF.

This clonotype has a single count. The missing conserved phenylalanine or tryptophan at the end of this CDR3 makes a read error likely. The chain has TRBV7-9 and TRBJ1-2; TRBD1 is a possible D gene (5 bases). The CDR3 loop spans 13 amino acids. Germline CDR1 is SEHNR and CDR2 is FQNEAQ (reference sequence). Trimming removed 1 base from V and 6 bases from J, with 9 bases in between. CDR3 bases: TGTGCCAGCAGCTTAGGGGCAGGGAATGGCTACACCTTA. It translates to CASSLGAGNGYTL.

The chain has TRBV6-4 and TRBJ1-1, with D maybe TRBD1 (6 bases). V gave up 0 bases and J gave up 4 bases, with 9 bases separating them. The CDR3 has 14 residues. Germline V gene lookup returns CDR1 MRHNA and CDR2 SNTAGT. CDR3 sequence reads: CASSDSPGVTEAFF. The CDR3 nucleotides read TGTGCCAGCAGTGACTCTCCAGGGGTCACTGAAGCTTTCTTT.

CDR3 loop: CASSYSGLAGRYSYNEQFF. In DNA form, the CDR3 reads TGTGCCAGCAGTTACTCTGGCCTAGCGGGCCGATACTCCTACAATGAGCAGTTCTTC. The rearrangement joins TRBV6-6 to TRBJ2-1; TRBD2 matches at 8 bases. This CDR3 is built from 19 residues. Per the germline V gene, CDR1 is MNHNY and CDR2 is SVGAGI (reference sequence). Trimming cost V 0 bases and J 0 bases; bases outside gene matches: 10.

This rearrangement joins TRBV29-1 to TRBJ1-2; no definite D call. The CDR3 totals 12 residues. Germline V gene data show CDR1 as SQVTM and CDR2 as ANQGSEA. V was pared by 1 base and J by 7 bases, with 10 bases between. As DNA, the CDR3 is TGCAGCGTTGAAGGAGGGATTGGTGGCTACACCTTC. Its translation is CSVEGGIGGYTF.

The V call is TRBV12-3 or TRBV12-4, the J call TRBJ2-2; D call uncertain. There are 13 residues in the CDR3. V was pared by 8 bases and J by 6 bases, with 13 bases between. CDR3 nucleotides: TGTGCCAGCCGTCGTGGCTGGGCCGGGGAGCTGTTTTTT. This translates into CASRRGWAGELFF.

This clonotype was counted a few times. V is TRBV18 and J is TRBJ2-5; weak D call: TRBD1 (5 bases). From germline, CDR1 is KGHSH and CDR2 LQKENI. The CDR3 runs 13 residues. With 3 bases removed from V and 2 bases from J, the gap between germline ends came to 7 bases. CDR3 coding DNA: TGTGCCAGCTCACCGTACAGGCAAGAGACCCAGTACTTC. Translating gives CASSPYRQETQYF. The variable domain in full, with the rest retrieved from reference TRBV18 and TRBJ2-5, is NAGVMQNPRHLVRRRGQEARLRCSPMKGHSHVYWYRQLPEEGLKFMVYLQKENIIDESGMPKERFSAEFPKEGPSILRIQQVVRGDSAAYFCASSPYRQETQYFGPGTRLLVL.

The sample holds one count of this clonotype. This sequence joins TRBV30 and TRBJ2-7, with TRBD1 matching over 10 bases. Germline-derived CDR1 and CDR2 are GTSNPN and SVGIG (reference sequence). J was trimmed by 6 bases and V by 5 bases; bases with no gene match: 10. The CDR3 runs to 14 residues. CDR3 bases: TGTGCCTGGGTAACCGGGACAGGGGTCGGCGAGCAGTACTTC. Protein product: CAWVTGTGVGEQYF.

This clonotype was picked up many times. The chain recombines TRBV5-5 with TRBJ1-5; 7 bases agree with TRBD1. The CDR3 runs 15 residues. Germline trimming cut 0 bases from V and 2 bases from J; bases unmatched to any gene: 2. Germline V gene data show CDR1 as SGHKS and CDR2 as YYEKEE (reference sequence). The CDR3 DNA is TGTGCCAGCAGCTTGGCCGGACAGGGCAATCAGCCCCAGCATTTT. This codes for CASSLAGQGNQPQHF.

V usage is TRBV6-6 and J usage is TRBJ1-2, with TRBD1 matching 7 bases. V lost 0 bases, J lost 4 bases, and 8 bases stayed unmatched. The CDR3 extends over 16 amino acids. CDR1 is MNHNY and CDR2 is SVGAGI in the germline V gene (reference sequence). In nucleotides, the CDR3 is TGTGCCAGCAGTTACTCTCCGGGACAGAGGAGCTATGGCTACACCTTC. Protein: CASSYSPGQRSYGYTF.

This clonotype was picked up a small number of times. A single base separates this from a much larger clone, so it may be a read error. Written as DNA, the CDR3 is TGTGCCAGCAGCTTAAGACAGGCCTACGAGCAGTACTTC. Encoded protein: CASSLRQAYEQYF. The chain couples TRBV27 to TRBJ2-7, with D possibly being TRBD1 (6 bases). CDR1 is MNHEY, CDR2 SMNVEV, per germline (reference sequence). V was cut by 6 bases and J by 2 bases, with 11 bases left in between. The CDR3 runs to 13 residues.

This clonotype showed up just a few times. The chain employs TRBV6-6 and TRBJ2-7; the match to TRBD1 covers 9 bases. The junction had 4 bases not matched to a gene; V was cut back by 2 bases and J by 2 bases. Germline CDR1 is MNHNY and CDR2 is SVGAGI (reference sequence). The CDR3 extends over 15 amino acids. The CDR3 sequence is CASSYDRTGAYEQYF. CDR3 bases: TGTGCCAGCAGTTACGACAGGACAGGGGCCTACGAGCAGTACTTC.

The chain recombines TRBV29-1 with TRBJ2-7; 13 positions agree with TRBD2. This CDR3 region has 14 residues. Looked up from germline, CDR1 is SQVTM and CDR2 is ANQGSEA. After removal of 6 bases from V and 3 bases from J, the junction contained 5 bases not matched to a gene. The CDR3 coding sequence is TGCAGCGTAGTACTAGCGGGAGGGGTCTACGAGCAGTACTTC. It translates to CSVVLAGGVYEQYF.

This clonotype was detected a few times. The V gene is TRBV5-1, the J gene TRBJ2-4; the match to TRBD2 covers 10 bases. V dropped 4 bases and J dropped 7; count of bases not matched to a gene: 5. Germline CDR1 SGHRS, CDR2 YFSETQ. CDR3 length: 14 amino acids. CDR3 protein: CASSPAGGPNIQYF. In DNA, the CDR3 is TGCGCCAGCAGCCCAGCGGGAGGGCCGAACATTCAGTACTTC.

In this sample, this clonotype turned up a few times. V and J are TRBV5-4 and TRBJ2-3, with TRBD2 matching over 8 bases. V lost 5 bases to trimming and J lost 3 bases; unmatched junction nucleotides: 11. There are 16 residues in the CDR3. Germline CDR1 reads SGHNT; CDR2 reads YYREEE (reference sequence). The CDR3 sequence is CASSPAGGARTDTQYF. CDR3 in DNA: TGTGCCAGCAGTCCGGCCGGGGGGGCTAGAACAGATACGCAGTATTTT.

This chain uses TRBV29-1 with TRBJ2-4; maybe TRBD2 (5 bases). Trimming stripped 0 bases from V and 6 bases from J, with 9 bases between. Germline CDR1 SQVTM, CDR2 ANQGSEA. The CDR3 runs to 13 residues. The CDR3: CSVEDGGINIQYF. The DNA of the CDR3 is TGCAGCGTTGAAGATGGAGGTATAAACATTCAGTACTTC.

This clonotype was seen more than once but under ten times. V gene TRBV2 combines with J gene TRBJ2-7; the match to TRBD2 covers 7 bases. V trimming: 5 bases; J trimming: 2 bases; junction bases outside the gene matches: 12. The length of the CDR3 is 16 residues. Germline V gene sequence: CDR1 SNHLY, CDR2 FYNNEI. CDR3 in amino acids: CASSQDPQAGTYEQYF. The CDR3 DNA reads as TGTGCCAGCAGTCAAGACCCTCAAGCGGGGACCTACGAGCAGTACTTC.

This clonotype came up a few times. The chain joins TRBV19 to TRBJ2-3; 8 nucleotides line up with TRBD2. V gave up 5 bases and J gave up 4 bases; unmatched junction bases: 5. Germline V gene sequence: CDR1 LNHDA, CDR2 SQIVND (reference sequence). The CDR3 is 14 amino acids. The CDR3 DNA is TGTGCCAGTAGTGAGCGGGAGAAGTCAGATACGCAGTATTTT. Its protein is CASSEREKSDTQYF.

The chain carries TRBV7-3 and TRBJ2-1; possibly TRBD2 for D (6 bases). V shed 1 base and J shed 10 bases, with 17 bases lying between them. CDR1 SGHTA and CDR2 FQGTGA come from the germline V gene. The CDR3 has 15 amino acids. DNA for the CDR3: TGTGCCAGCAGCTTAAATGGTGGGCGGGGATACGAGCAGTTCTTC. It is translated as CASSLNGGRGYEQFF.

The table lists this clonotype with a count of one. The CDR3 DNA is TGTGCCAGCAGTGAAACCGGGACTAGGTCTTCCAATGAGCAGTTCTTC. This encodes CASSETGTRSSNEQFF. The chain joins TRBV25-1 to TRBJ2-1, with 8 bases aligning to TRBD2. The trim removed 2 bases at V and 6 bases at J, leaving 9 bases unmatched. The CDR3 length is 16 residues. CDR1 is MGHDK, CDR2 SYGVNS, per germline.

Only a few counts were recorded for this clonotype. V usage is TRBV7-9 and J usage is TRBJ2-7; weak D call: TRBD2 (5 bases). Trimming left V 3 bases short and J 6 bases short, with 24 bases between. Per the germline V gene, CDR1 is SEHNR and CDR2 is FQNEAQ (reference sequence). The CDR3 extends over 17 amino acids. The CDR3 here is CASSFFAAGAGFGEQYF. CDR3 coding DNA: TGTGCCAGCAGCTTTTTCGCGGCGGGCGCCGGCTTTGGCGAGCAGTACTTC.

This clonotype was seen a handful of times. One end of the junction is discordant with germline, which a read error may explain. CDR3 region: CASSQEGRNTGELFF. The CDR3 coding sequence is TGTGCTAGCAGCCAAGAGGGCAGAAACACCGGGGAGCTGTTTTTT. J is TRBJ2-2 and V is TRBV7-7, with D maybe TRBD2 (5 bases). There are 15 residues in the CDR3. Germline V gene lookup returns CDR1 SSHAT and CDR2 FNYEAQ (reference sequence).